These T cell receptor beta chains were read from a single sample in a study of post-analysis software for immune sequencing data. TCRdb used MiXCR to reprocess the PCR reads, holding one entry per CDR3 protein. Among 600,000 to 750,000 distinct CDR3 sequences, approximately 59% were seen once, and the ten largest hold roughly 12%. Input material: blood. Every receptor here comes from a girl aged 2-15 years with multiple sclerosis. Each CDR3 is given with its conserved first and last residue.

j_call v_call cdr3_aa
TRBJ2-5 TRBV4-2 CASSQEGIAGSQETQYF
TRBJ2-7 TRBV20-1 CSAADQHRGQYF
TRBJ1-2 TRBV4-1 CASSQGPGQHYGYTF
TRBJ2-5 TRBV12-3/TRBV12-4 CASSTRTGRRYF
TRBJ2-2 TRBV12-3/TRBV12-4 CASSRTVANTGELFF
TRBJ2-4 TRBV5-1 CASSEIGGGPKNIQYF
TRBJ1-2 TRBV4-3 CASSQAGQSFNYGYTF
TRBJ2-3 TRBV18 CASSPRDSPSLNTQYF
TRBJ1-2 TRBV5-1 CASSLAGNGYTF
TRBJ1-2 TRBV5-1 CASSWNDIHYGYTF
TRBJ1-1 TRBV3-1 CASSRRQGAGKTEAFF
TRBJ2-1 TRBV20-1 CSVHRNNEQFF
. TRBV5-1 CASSLSLRPSSYEQYF
TRBJ2-2 TRBV5-1 CASSLTGNTGELFF
TRBJ2-1 TRBV20-1 CSAPLAGGLIYNEQFF
TRBJ2-3 TRBV7-3 CASSWQGASGDTQYF
TRBJ1-1 TRBV4-1 CACSQDRTGNTEAFF
TRBJ1-3 TRBV5-1 CASSLWPGNTIYF
TRBJ2-1 TRBV7-2 CASSLASGANEQFF
TRBJ2-1 TRBV5-1 CASRSGSAEDEQFF
TRBJ1-2 TRBV3-1 CASSLGTGRAPNYGYTF
TRBJ1-4 TRBV11-2 CASSSGGEKLFF
TRBJ2-5 TRBV7-2 CASSPRLAGEETQYF
TRBJ2-1 TRBV25-1 CASSEQQGSSYNEQFF
TRBJ2-1 TRBV5-1 CASSLSQGVNEQFF
TRBJ1-1 TRBV11-2 CASSSGTSTEAFF
TRBJ2-1 TRBV5-1 CASSRGWNEQFF
TRBJ2-3 TRBV5-6 CASNLRGTGAADTQYF
TRBJ1-1 TRBV6-2/TRBV6-3 CASSLGMGPEAFF
TRBJ2-3 TRBV29-1 CSVAWAGFTSSSTDTQYF